This T cell receptor (beta chain) was sequenced for a study of T-cell reconstitution after alpha-beta-depleted transplantation in children. This clonotype was counted many times. Its matching antigen is unknown. Construction of the TCRbeta library involved unique molecular identifiers. One entry per CDR3 protein results from TCRdb running MiXCR on the PCR reads. In the table there are about 110,000 distinct CDR3 sequences, around 6.4% of which are singletons. CDR1 is DFQATT and CDR2 is SNEGSKA in the germline V gene (reference sequence). Trimming removed 5 bases at V and 2 bases at J, with 22 bases between. This CDR3 has 17 residues. Overall study findings and caveats: Alpha-beta T cells about two months after transplant reportedly derived from several hundred expanded graft clones. Newly produced T cells mostly accounted for T-cell counts and diversity one year post-transplant. Where some patients showed high TCRbeta diversity at day 60, it came from recipient T cells and thymic progenitors that had survived.

The sequenced sample was PBMCs, mostly from graft donor cells, obtained 360 days after TCRalphabeta/CD19-depleted stem cell transplant. The chain uses TRBV20-1 and TRBJ1-5; D not certain. The clonotype was recovered from a male patient between 2 and 10 years old who had a stem cell transplant for acute lymphoblastic leukemia, so the T cells may come from the graft donor. CDR3 coding DNA: TGCAGTGCTCCTCCCCCCTCTCCCGGGGTGGGCAATCAGCCCCAGCATTTT. Translated: CSAPPPSPGVGNQPQHF.